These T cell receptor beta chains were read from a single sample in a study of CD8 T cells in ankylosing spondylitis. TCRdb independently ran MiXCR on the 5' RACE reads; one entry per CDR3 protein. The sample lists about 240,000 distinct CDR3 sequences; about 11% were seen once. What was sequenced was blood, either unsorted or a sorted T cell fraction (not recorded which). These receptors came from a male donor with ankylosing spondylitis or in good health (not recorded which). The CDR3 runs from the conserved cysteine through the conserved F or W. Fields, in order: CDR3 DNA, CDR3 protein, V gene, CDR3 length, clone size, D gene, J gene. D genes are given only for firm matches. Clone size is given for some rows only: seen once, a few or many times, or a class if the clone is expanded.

DNA: TGTGCCAGCAGTTTCACAGCAGGGCAGACTAGCGGGCATACCTACGAGCAGTACTTC
CDR3: CASSFTAGQTSGHTYEQYF
V: TRBV6-5
length: 19
size: once
D: TRBD2
J: TRBJ2-7

DNA: TGCGCCAGCAGTTTTGGACAGGGGGCGAGGGTAGACACTGAAGCTTTCTTT
CDR3: CASSFGQGARVDTEAFF
V: TRBV5-1
length: 17
size: many
D: TRBD1
J: TRBJ1-1

DNA: TGTGCCAGCGGGACTACCGGGGAGCTGTTTTTT
CDR3: CASGTTGELFF
V: TRBV7-2
length: 11
size: few
D: NA
J: TRBJ2-2

DNA: TGTGCCAGCAGCCTTAGCAGCGGGCAAGAGACCCAGTACTTC
CDR3: CASSLSSGQETQYF
V: TRBV3-1
length: 14
size: many
D: NA
J: TRBJ2-5

DNA: TGCGCCAGCAGCTCTAGGGGGGGCCGACACTTCCAAGAGACCCAGTACTTC
CDR3: CASSSRGGRHFQETQYF
V: TRBV5-1
length: 17
size: few
D: NA
J: TRBJ2-5

DNA: TGTGCCTGGAATTTAGCGGGAGGGAAGAGCGAGCAGTACTTC
CDR3: CAWNLAGGKSEQYF
V: TRBV30
length: 14
size: NA
D: TRBD2
J: TRBJ2-7

DNA: TGCGCCAGCGCTGAGGGGGTTAGCGGGGCCACAGATACGCAGTATTTT
CDR3: CASAEGVSGATDTQYF
V: TRBV5-1
length: 16
size: many
D: TRBD2
J: TRBJ2-3

DNA: TGTGCCAGCAGTCCCAGGGAAATTGGGAGTCCCACCGGGGAGCTGTTTTTT
CDR3: CASSPREIGSPTGELFF
V: TRBV11-2
length: 17
size: once
D: NA
J: TRBJ2-2

DNA: TGCGCCAGCAGCAAACCGGGACTAGCGGGAGGTACATACAATGAGCAGTTCTTC
CDR3: CASSKPGLAGGTYNEQFF
V: TRBV5-1
length: 18
size: few
D: TRBD2
J: TRBJ2-1

DNA: TGTGCCAGCAGTTTTGTGGCAGGAAACACCATATATTTT
CDR3: CASSFVAGNTIYF
V: TRBV12-3/TRBV12-4
length: 13
size: many
D: NA
J: TRBJ1-3

DNA: TGCAGTGCTAGAAAAAGGGGGCTAGCGGGAGGTCGCACCGGGGAGCTGTTTTTT
CDR3: CSARKRGLAGGRTGELFF
V: TRBV20-1
length: 18
size: many
D: TRBD2
J: TRBJ2-2

DNA: TGCGCCAGCAGCTCCCCCCAGGGTCAAGACTACTACTACGAGCAGTACTTC
CDR3: CASSSPQGQDYYYEQYF
V: TRBV5-1
length: 17
size: many
D: NA
J: TRBJ2-7

DNA: TGCGCCAGCAGCTTGGCCTGGGAGACTGAAGCTTTCTTT
CDR3: CASSLAWETEAFF
V: TRBV5-1
length: 13
size: many
D: NA
J: TRBJ1-1

DNA: TGTGCCACCAGCAGAGATCGGTCAGGGGGCACAGATACGCAGTATTTT
CDR3: CATSRDRSGGTDTQYF
V: TRBV15
length: 16
size: many
D: NA
J: TRBJ2-3

DNA: TGCAGTGCTAGATCGGGCGGAAACGACTACAATGAGCAGTTCTTC
CDR3: CSARSGGNDYNEQFF
V: TRBV20-1
length: 15
size: many
D: NA
J: TRBJ2-1

DNA: TGTGGCTTTCCCAGGGGACGTTACACTGAAGCTTTCTTT
CDR3: CGFPRGRYTEAFF
V: TRBV19
length: 13
size: NA
D: NA
J: TRBJ1-1

DNA: TGCGCCAGCAGCTGGGAAGGCAATGAGCAGTTCTTC
CDR3: CASSWEGNEQFF
V: TRBV5-1
length: 12
size: few
D: NA
J: TRBJ2-1

DNA: TGTGCCACCAGCAGAGATTTGACAGACACTGAAGCTTTCTTT
CDR3: CATSRDLTDTEAFF
V: TRBV15
length: 14
size: many
D: NA
J: TRBJ1-1

DNA: TGTGCCAGCAGCGTCAAGGGGCCCAATACCTACAATGAGCAGTTCTTC
CDR3: CASSVKGPNTYNEQFF
V: TRBV7-6
length: 16
size: NA
D: NA
J: TRBJ2-1

DNA: TGCAGCGTTGCAGGGGCTAGCTACGAGCAGTACTTC
CDR3: CSVAGASYEQYF
V: TRBV29-1
length: 12
size: many
D: NA
J: TRBJ2-7

DNA: TGTGCCAGCCGGTACAATGAAAAACTGTTTTTT
CDR3: CASRYNEKLFF
V: TRBV6-5
length: 11
size: many
D: NA
J: TRBJ1-4

DNA: TGTGCCAGCAGGGGTTACAGGCAGATGAACACTGAAGCTTTCTTT
CDR3: CASRGYRQMNTEAFF
V: TRBV28
length: 15
size: NA
D: NA
J: TRBJ1-1

DNA: TGTGCCAGTAGTCGGTATAGCGGGAGAGGCTACGAGCAGTACTTC
CDR3: CASSRYSGRGYEQYF
V: TRBV19
length: 15
size: NA
D: TRBD2
J: TRBJ2-7

DNA: TGTGCCAGCAGCAAACTAGCGGGAGGGGAGACCCAGTACTTC
CDR3: CASSKLAGGETQYF
V: TRBV6-1
length: 14
size: many
D: TRBD2
J: TRBJ2-5

DNA: TGTGCCAGCAGCGCCTACCCAAAGACCCAGTACTTC
CDR3: CASSAYPKTQYF
V: TRBV11-2
length: 12
size: many
D: NA
J: TRBJ2-5

DNA: TGCAGTGCTAGAGATGGCGGGAGGTATGAGCAGTTCTTC
CDR3: CSARDGGRYEQFF
V: TRBV20-1
length: 13
size: many
D: TRBD2
J: TRBJ2-1

DNA: TGTGCCAGCAGCAGCAACACAGGGGCGGACTACGAGCAGTACTTC
CDR3: CASSSNTGADYEQYF
V: TRBV7-8
length: 15
size: few
D: TRBD1
J: TRBJ2-7

DNA: TGTGCCAGCAGCTTATTGGCAGCTAATGAAAAACTGTTTTTT
CDR3: CASSLLAANEKLFF
V: TRBV3-1
length: 14
size: few
D: NA
J: TRBJ1-4

DNA: TGTGCCAGCAGTTTGGACAGGTTGGACGAGCAGTACTTC
CDR3: CASSLDRLDEQYF
V: TRBV9
length: 13
size: NA
D: TRBD1
J: TRBJ2-7

DNA: TGTGCCAGCAGTTACTCAACAGGGGGCAGAGAAAAACTGTTTTTT
CDR3: CASSYSTGGREKLFF
V: TRBV6-5
length: 15
size: NA
D: TRBD1
J: TRBJ1-4

DNA: TGCGCCAGCAGCTTCGTTGGATTAAGCTCCTACGAGCAGTACTTC
CDR3: CASSFVGLSSYEQYF
V: TRBV5-1
length: 15
size: many
D: NA
J: TRBJ2-7

DNA: TGCGCCAGCAGCTTGGGTGGCCGCAACGAGCAGTACTTC
CDR3: CASSLGGRNEQYF
V: TRBV5-1
length: 13
size: many
D: NA
J: TRBJ2-7

DNA: TGCGCCAGCAGCTTGGTACGGACAAAGAACACTGAAGCTTTCTTT
CDR3: CASSLVRTKNTEAFF
V: TRBV5-1
length: 15
size: many
D: NA
J: TRBJ1-1

DNA: TGTGCCAGCAGCCTGACAGGGAGTGATAGGAGTTACCAAGAGACCCAGTACTTC
CDR3: CASSLTGSDRSYQETQYF
V: TRBV4-2
length: 18
size: few
D: TRBD1
J: TRBJ2-5

DNA: TGCAGTGCTAGAGATCTTGACAGGTCCACAGATACGCAGTATTTT
CDR3: CSARDLDRSTDTQYF
V: TRBV20-1
length: 15
size: many
D: NA
J: TRBJ2-3

DNA: TGTGCCAGCAGTTATTGGGGACTGGACAATGAGCAGTTCTTC
CDR3: CASSYWGLDNEQFF
V: TRBV6-2/TRBV6-3
length: 14
size: NA
D: NA
J: TRBJ2-1

DNA: TGTGCCAGCAGACGAGAGACAGGGGGAACCTATAATTCACCCCTCCACTTT
CDR3: CASRRETGGTYNSPLHF
V: TRBV12-3/TRBV12-4
length: 17
size: many
D: TRBD1
J: TRBJ1-6

DNA: TGTGCCAGCAGCCAAGTCATCGGGGCCGGTAATTCACCCCTCCACTTT
CDR3: CASSQVIGAGNSPLHF
V: TRBV3-1
length: 16
size: many
D: NA
J: TRBJ1-6

DNA: TGCAGTGCTAGAACGAGGACAGGCAACTACAATGAGCAGTTCTTC
CDR3: CSARTRTGNYNEQFF
V: TRBV20-1
length: 15
size: many
D: TRBD1
J: TRBJ2-1

DNA: TGTGCCAGCAGCTTGGGCGGGGGACGAAACATTCAGTACTTC
CDR3: CASSLGGGRNIQYF
V: TRBV5-6
length: 14
size: NA
D: TRBD2
J: TRBJ2-4

DNA: TGCGCCAGCAGCTTGGAATACCTAAACACAGATACGCAGTATTTT
CDR3: CASSLEYLNTDTQYF
V: TRBV5-1
length: 15
size: many
D: NA
J: TRBJ2-3

DNA: TGTGCCAGCAGCCGACGGGGAGGGCCAGATACGCAGTATTTT
CDR3: CASSRRGGPDTQYF
V: TRBV7-6
length: 14
size: many
D: TRBD2
J: TRBJ2-3

DNA: TGCAGCGTTGAAACGGGAGGGCCTTCCGAGCAGTACTTC
CDR3: CSVETGGPSEQYF
V: TRBV29-1
length: 13
size: few
D: TRBD2
J: TRBJ2-7

DNA: TGTGCCAGCAGTGAAGGGCCCTCTGGGGCCAACGTCCTGACTTTC
CDR3: CASSEGPSGANVLTF
V: TRBV2
length: 15
size: NA
D: NA
J: TRBJ2-6

DNA: TGCAGTGCCCTCGGAAACACCATATATTTT
CDR3: CSALGNTIYF
V: TRBV20-1
length: 10
size: few
D: NA
J: TRBJ1-3

DNA: TGCGCCAGCAGCAGTGACTCAGCAGTGCGCACAGATACGCAGTATTTT
CDR3: CASSSDSAVRTDTQYF
V: TRBV5-1
length: 16
size: many
D: NA
J: TRBJ2-3

DNA: TGTGCCATCGGGGAGGGTTCACAAGCTTTCTTT
CDR3: CAIGEGSQAFF
V: TRBV10-3
length: 11
size: many
D: NA
J: TRBJ1-1

DNA: TGTGCCAGCAGCTTAATGGGACAGGGTGGTGGCTACACCTTC
CDR3: CASSLMGQGGGYTF
V: TRBV7-8
length: 14
size: few
D: TRBD1
J: TRBJ1-2

DNA: TGCGCCAGCAGTCTTACGGGATACACCTACGAGCAGTACTTC
CDR3: CASSLTGYTYEQYF
V: TRBV10-2
length: 14
size: few
D: NA
J: TRBJ2-7

DNA: TGCGCCAGCAGCTCAGGACAGCCCACAGATACGCAGTATTTT
CDR3: CASSSGQPTDTQYF
V: TRBV5-1
length: 14
size: many
D: NA
J: TRBJ2-3